Each of the 5 T cell receptor beta chains below was sequenced from the same sample in a study of graft-versus-host responses after intestinal transplantation. The table came from immunoSEQ multiplex PCR; TCRdb's copy has only in-frame clones and leaves some out. The table has tens of thousands of clones, roughly four fifths seen once. The antigens for these receptors are not known. The sequenced sample was unstimulated CD8+ T cells sorted from spleen or lymph node cells, obtained before intestinal transplant. The receptor set was obtained from a human donor who received an intestinal transplant.

The sample holds a few counts of this clone. This chain connects TRBV6-1 to TRBJ2-7; no reliable D call. The CDR3 length is 11 residues. The germline V and J ends were trimmed by 5 bases and 7 bases, with 9 bases remaining between them. Germline V CDR1 and CDR2: MNHNS, SASEGT. The CDR3 DNA sequence: TGTGCCAGCAGTAACACTGGAGAGCAGTACTTC. Its translation is CASSNTGEQYF.

The chain links TRBV7-6 to TRBJ2-1, with D maybe TRBD2 (5 bases). Germline assignment: CDR1 SGHVS and CDR2 FNYEAQ. V gave up 2 bases and J gave up 0 bases, with 8 bases separating them. The CDR3 covers 15 residues. CDR3 sequence: CASSLLGSSYNEQFF. The CDR3 DNA reads as TGTGCCAGCAGCTTACTAGGGAGCTCCTACAATGAGCAGTTCTTC. Variable domain in full (rest from reference TRBV7-6 and TRBJ2-1): GAGVSQSPRYKVTKRGQDVALRCDPISGHVSLYWYRQALGQGPEFLTYFNYEAQQDKSGLPNDRFSAERPEGSISTLTIQRTEQRDSAMYRCASSLLGSSYNEQFFGPGTRLTVL.

This chain's CDR3 is CASSFSRAPSSGANVLTF. CDR3 coding DNA: TGTGCCAGCAGCTTCTCCCGGGCCCCGAGCTCTGGGGCCAACGTCCTGACTTTC. The chain joins TRBV11-2 to TRBJ2-6; unclear D gene. Germline V CDR1 and CDR2: SGHAT, FQNNGV. V lost 3 bases and J 0 bases, leaving 15 bases between the germline ends. The CDR3 loop spans 18 amino acids. Full variable domain (rest looked up from reference TRBV11-2 and TRBJ2-6): EAGVAQSPRYKIIEKRQSVAFWCNPISGHATLYWYQQILGQGPKLLIQFQNNGVVDDSQLPKDRFSAERLKGVDSTLKIQPAKLEDSAVYLCASSFSRAPSSGANVLTFGAGSRLTVL.

This chain joins TRBV19 and TRBJ1-1; D uncertain. The CDR3 totals 12 residues. The germline V gene encodes CDR1 LNHDA and CDR2 SQIVND (reference sequence). The ends were cut back, 4 bases at V and 6 bases at J, with 9 bases in the middle. CDR3 sequence: CASSTYLAEAFF. The CDR3 DNA sequence: TGTGCCAGTAGTACCTATTTGGCTGAAGCTTTCTTT.

The V gene is TRBV5-6, the J gene TRBJ1-1, with D unclear. Germline CDR1 reads SGHDT; CDR2 reads YYEEEE. CDR3 length equals 12 residues. V dropped 2 bases and J dropped 7 bases, with 9 bases sitting between them. CDR3 sequence (DNA): TGTGCCAGCAGCTTTCTTCGGGGTGAAGCTTTCTTT. Encoded protein: CASSFLRGEAFF.